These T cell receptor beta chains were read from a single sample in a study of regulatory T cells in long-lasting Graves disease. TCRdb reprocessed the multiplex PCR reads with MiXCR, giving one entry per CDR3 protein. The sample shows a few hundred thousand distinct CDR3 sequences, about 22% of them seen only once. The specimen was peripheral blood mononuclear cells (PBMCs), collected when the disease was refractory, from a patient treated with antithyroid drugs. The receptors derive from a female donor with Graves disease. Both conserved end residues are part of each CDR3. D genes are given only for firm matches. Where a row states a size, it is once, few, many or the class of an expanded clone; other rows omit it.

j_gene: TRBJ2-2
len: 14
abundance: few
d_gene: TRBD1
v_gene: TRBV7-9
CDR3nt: TGTGCCAGCAGGGGACAGGGGTTGACCGGGGAGCTGTTTTTT
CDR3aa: CASRGQGLTGELFF

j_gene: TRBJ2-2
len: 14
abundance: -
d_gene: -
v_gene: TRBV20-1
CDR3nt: TGCAGTGCTAGGGACGACGGAAACACCGGGGAGCTGTTTTTT
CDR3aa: CSARDDGNTGELFF

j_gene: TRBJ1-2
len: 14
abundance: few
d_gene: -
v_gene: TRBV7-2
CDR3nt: TGTGCCAGCAGCTTAGACATGACGGGCTTCGGCTACACCTTC
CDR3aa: CASSLDMTGFGYTF

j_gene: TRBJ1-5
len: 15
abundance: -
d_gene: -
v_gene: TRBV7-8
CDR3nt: TGTGCCAGCAGCTTAGAGTCGGGCATAAATCAGCCCCAGCATTTT
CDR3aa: CASSLESGINQPQHF

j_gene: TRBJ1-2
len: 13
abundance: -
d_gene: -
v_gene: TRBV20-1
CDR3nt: TGCAGTGCTAGAGATCGAACTGACTATGGCTACACCTTC
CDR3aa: CSARDRTDYGYTF

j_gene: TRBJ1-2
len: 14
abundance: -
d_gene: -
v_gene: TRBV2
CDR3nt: TGTGCCAGCCACTCGAAGGGGCGAAACTATGGCTACACCTTC
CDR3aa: CASHSKGRNYGYTF

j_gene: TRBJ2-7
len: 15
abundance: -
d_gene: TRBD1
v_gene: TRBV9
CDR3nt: TGTGCCAGCAGCGCGGGACAGGGTGTGACCTACGCGCAGTACTTC
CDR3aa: CASSAGQGVTYAQYF

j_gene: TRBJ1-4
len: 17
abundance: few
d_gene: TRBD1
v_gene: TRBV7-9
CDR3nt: TGTGCCAGCAGCCCCTGGGGGACAGGGGCCACTAATGAAAAACTGTTTTTT
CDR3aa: CASSPWGTGATNEKLFF

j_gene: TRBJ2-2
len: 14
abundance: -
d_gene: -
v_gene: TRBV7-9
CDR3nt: TGTGCCAGCAGCGAGGACCGACCGACCGGGGAGCTGTTTTTT
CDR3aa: CASSEDRPTGELFF

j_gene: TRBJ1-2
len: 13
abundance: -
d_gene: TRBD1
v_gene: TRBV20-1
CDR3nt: TGCAGTGCCTATCCGACAGGGGGCTATGGCTACACCTTC
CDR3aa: CSAYPTGGYGYTF

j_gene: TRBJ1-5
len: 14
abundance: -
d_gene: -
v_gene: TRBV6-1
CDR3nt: TGTGCCAGCAGTGGTCGGGTAGGGAACGGGCCCCAGCATTTT
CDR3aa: CASSGRVGNGPQHF

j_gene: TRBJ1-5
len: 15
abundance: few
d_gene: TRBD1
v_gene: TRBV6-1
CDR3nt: TGTGCCAGCAGACCTGGACAGGGGGCGAACCAGCCCCAGCATTTT
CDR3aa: CASRPGQGANQPQHF

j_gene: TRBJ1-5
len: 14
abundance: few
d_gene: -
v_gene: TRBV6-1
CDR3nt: TGTGCCAGCGGGCAGGGGCGGAGCAATCAGCCCCAGCATTTT
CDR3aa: CASGQGRSNQPQHF

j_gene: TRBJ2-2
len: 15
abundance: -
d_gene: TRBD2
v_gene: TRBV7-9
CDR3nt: TGTGCCAGCAGCTTAAGCGGGGTCGGGACCGGGGAGCTGTTTTTT
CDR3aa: CASSLSGVGTGELFF

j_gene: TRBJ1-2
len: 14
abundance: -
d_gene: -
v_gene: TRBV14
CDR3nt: TGTGCCAGCAGCCAAGAGGTTTCCAACTATGGCTACACCTTC
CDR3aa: CASSQEVSNYGYTF

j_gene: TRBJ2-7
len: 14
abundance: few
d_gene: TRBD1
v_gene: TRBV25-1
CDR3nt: TGTGCCAGCACCGGGACAGGGGGCCTCCTCGAGCAGTACTTC
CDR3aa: CASTGTGGLLEQYF

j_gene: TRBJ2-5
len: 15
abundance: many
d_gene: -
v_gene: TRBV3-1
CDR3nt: TGTGCCAGCAGCCAAGGAACGAACGGCCAAGAGACCCAGTACTTC
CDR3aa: CASSQGTNGQETQYF

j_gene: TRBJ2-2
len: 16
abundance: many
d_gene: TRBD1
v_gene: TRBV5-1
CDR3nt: TGCGCCAGCAGCTTGGGGGACAGGGCGAGCACCGGGGAGCTGTTTTTT
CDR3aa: CASSLGDRASTGELFF

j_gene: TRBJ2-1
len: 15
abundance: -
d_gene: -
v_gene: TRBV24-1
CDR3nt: TGTGCCACCAGCGGTGAGGCGGGAAGGTACAGGAGACTGTTCTTC
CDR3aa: CATSGEAGRYRRLFF

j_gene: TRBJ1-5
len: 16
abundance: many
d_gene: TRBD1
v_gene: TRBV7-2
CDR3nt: TGTGCCAGCAGCCCGGCGGGACAGGGGGTGAATCAGCCCCAGCATTTT
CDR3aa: CASSPAGQGVNQPQHF

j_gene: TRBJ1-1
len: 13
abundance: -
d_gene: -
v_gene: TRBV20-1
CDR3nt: TGCGGTGCTAGACAGGCGGAGGACACTGAAGCTTTCTTT
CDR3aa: CGARQAEDTEAFF

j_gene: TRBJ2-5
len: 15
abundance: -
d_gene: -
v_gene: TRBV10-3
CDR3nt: TGTGCCATCAGTGAGTCAGGGGCAGGGGAAGAGACCCAGTACTTC
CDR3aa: CAISESGAGEETQYF

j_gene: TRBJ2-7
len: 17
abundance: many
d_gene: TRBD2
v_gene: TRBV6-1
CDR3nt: TGTGCCAGCAGAACAACAAGGACTAGCGGATATTCCTACGAGCAGTACTTC
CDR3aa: CASRTTRTSGYSYEQYF

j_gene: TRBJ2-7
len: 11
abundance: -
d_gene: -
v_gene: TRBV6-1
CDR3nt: TGTGCCAGCAGCGAGTGGTACGAGCAGTACTTC
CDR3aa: CASSEWYEQYF

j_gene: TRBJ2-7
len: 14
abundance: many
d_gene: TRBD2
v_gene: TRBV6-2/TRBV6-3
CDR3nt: TGTGCCAGCAGTTATGCGGGGGGACCTACGAAGCAGTACTTC
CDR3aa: CASSYAGGPTKQYF

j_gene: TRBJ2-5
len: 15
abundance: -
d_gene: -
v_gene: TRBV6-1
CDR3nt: TGTGCCAGCAGACGAAGAGGAACAGTCCAAGAGACCCAGTACTTC
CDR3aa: CASRRRGTVQETQYF

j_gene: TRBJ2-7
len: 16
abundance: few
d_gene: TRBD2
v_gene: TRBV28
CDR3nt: TGTGCCAGCAGTTCCCCAGGAGCGGGAATGAACTACGAGCAGTACTTC
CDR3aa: CASSSPGAGMNYEQYF

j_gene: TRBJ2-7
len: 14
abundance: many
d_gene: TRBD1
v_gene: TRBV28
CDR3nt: TGTGCCAGTTTGACAGGGAACGTTCCCTACGAGCAGTACTTC
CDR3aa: CASLTGNVPYEQYF

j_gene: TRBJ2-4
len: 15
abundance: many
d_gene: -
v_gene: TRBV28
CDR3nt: TGTGCCAGCAGTTTACAGGAGGTGGGGGGGACAATTCAGTACTTC
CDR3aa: CASSLQEVGGTIQYF

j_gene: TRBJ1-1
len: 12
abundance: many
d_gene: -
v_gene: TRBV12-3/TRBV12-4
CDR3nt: TGTGCCAGCAGTCGTGGACAGTCTGAAGCTTTCTTT
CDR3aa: CASSRGQSEAFF

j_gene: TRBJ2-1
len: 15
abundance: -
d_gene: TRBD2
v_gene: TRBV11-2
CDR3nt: TGTGCCAGCAGCCAAAGCGGGGGGAACTACAATGAGCAGTTCTTC
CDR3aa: CASSQSGGNYNEQFF

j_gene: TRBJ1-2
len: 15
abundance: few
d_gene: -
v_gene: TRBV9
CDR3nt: TGTGCCAGCAGCGCCGGTAGAGCAGCTAACTATGGCTACACCTTC
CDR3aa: CASSAGRAANYGYTF

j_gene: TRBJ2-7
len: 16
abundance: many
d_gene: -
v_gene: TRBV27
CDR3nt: TGTGCCAGCAGTTTAGGGGGGCGGGGCAGCCACTACGAGCAGTACTTC
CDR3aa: CASSLGGRGSHYEQYF

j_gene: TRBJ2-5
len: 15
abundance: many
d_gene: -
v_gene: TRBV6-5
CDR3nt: TGTGCCAGCAGTTACTCACCAGGGCGACAAGAGACCCAGTACTTC
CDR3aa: CASSYSPGRQETQYF

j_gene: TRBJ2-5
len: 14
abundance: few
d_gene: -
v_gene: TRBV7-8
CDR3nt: TGTGCCAGCAGGTTTGGACTCGATAAAGAGACCCAGTACTTC
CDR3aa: CASRFGLDKETQYF

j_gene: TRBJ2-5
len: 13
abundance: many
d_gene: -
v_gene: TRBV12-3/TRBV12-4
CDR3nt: TGTGCCAGCAGCTTAGGCCAGGAAGAGACCCAGTACTTC
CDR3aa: CASSLGQEETQYF

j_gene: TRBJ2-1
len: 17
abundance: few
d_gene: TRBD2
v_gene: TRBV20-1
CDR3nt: TGCAGTGCTAGGGTTAGCGGGGGGGCCCCCCCCCGAAATGAGCAGTTCTTC
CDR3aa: CSARVSGGAPPRNEQFF

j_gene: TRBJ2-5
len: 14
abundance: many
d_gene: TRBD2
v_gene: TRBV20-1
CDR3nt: TGCAGTGCCCAACTAGCGGGGTACCAAGAGACCCAGTACTTC
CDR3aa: CSAQLAGYQETQYF

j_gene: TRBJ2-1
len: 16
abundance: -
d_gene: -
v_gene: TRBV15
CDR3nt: TGTGCCACCAGCAGTATGGGGGGGGGCGGGGGTAATGAGCAGTTCTTC
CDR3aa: CATSSMGGGGGNEQFF

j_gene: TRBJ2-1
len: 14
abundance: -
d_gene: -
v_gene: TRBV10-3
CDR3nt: TGTGCCACCGAGGACGGAGACTCCTACAATGAGCAGTTCTTC
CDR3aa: CATEDGDSYNEQFF

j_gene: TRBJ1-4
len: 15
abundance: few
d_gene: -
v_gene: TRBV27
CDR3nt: TGTGCCAGCAGTTTAACCGCCTTGACAGGTGAAAAACTGTTTTTT
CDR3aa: CASSLTALTGEKLFF

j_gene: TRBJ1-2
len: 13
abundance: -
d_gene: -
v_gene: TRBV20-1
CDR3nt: TGCAGTGCTAGAGATCCTAGAAAATATGGCTACACCTTC
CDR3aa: CSARDPRKYGYTF

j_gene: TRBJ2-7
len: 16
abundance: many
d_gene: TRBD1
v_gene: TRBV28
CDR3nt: TGTGCCAGCAGTTCAGGCGGGACAGGGAATACCTACGAGCAGTACTTC
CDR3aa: CASSSGGTGNTYEQYF

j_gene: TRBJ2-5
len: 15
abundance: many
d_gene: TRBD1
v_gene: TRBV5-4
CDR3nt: TGTGCCAGCAGCCACATACAGGGGAACCAAGAGACCCAGTACTTC
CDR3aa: CASSHIQGNQETQYF

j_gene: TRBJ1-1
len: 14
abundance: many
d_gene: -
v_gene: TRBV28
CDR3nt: TGTGCCAGCACCCCTTATACAGCGAACACTGAAGCTTTCTTT
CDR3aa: CASTPYTANTEAFF

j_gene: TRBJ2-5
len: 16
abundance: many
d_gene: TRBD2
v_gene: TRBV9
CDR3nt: TGTGCCAGCAGCGTAGAGGGACTAGCGGCCCAAGGGGCCCAGTACTTC
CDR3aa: CASSVEGLAAQGAQYF

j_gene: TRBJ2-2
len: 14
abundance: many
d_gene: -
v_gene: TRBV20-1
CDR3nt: TGCAGTGCTAGTAGGCAGCTGAACACCGGGGAGCTGTTTTTT
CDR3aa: CSASRQLNTGELFF

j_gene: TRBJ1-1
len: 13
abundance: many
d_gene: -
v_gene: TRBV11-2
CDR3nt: TGTGCCAGCAGGTTGGGGTCCGGCACTGAAGCTTTCTTT
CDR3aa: CASRLGSGTEAFF

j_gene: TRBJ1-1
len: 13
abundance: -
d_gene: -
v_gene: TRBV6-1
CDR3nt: TGTGCCAGCAGGTCGGTTGGGGGCACTGAAGCTTTCTTT
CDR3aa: CASRSVGGTEAFF

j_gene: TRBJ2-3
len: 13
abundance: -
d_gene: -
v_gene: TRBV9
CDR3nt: TGTGCCAGCAGCCCGATCTTCACAGATACGCAGTATTTT
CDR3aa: CASSPIFTDTQYF

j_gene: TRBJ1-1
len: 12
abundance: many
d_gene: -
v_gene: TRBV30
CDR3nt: TGTGCCGGGCAACAGGAATACACTGAAGCTTTCTTT
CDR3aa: CAGQQEYTEAFF

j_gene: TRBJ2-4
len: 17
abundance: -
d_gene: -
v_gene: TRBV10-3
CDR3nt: TGTGCCATCAGTGAGTCCCCGGGACTTCAAGCCAAAAACATTCAGTACTTC
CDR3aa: CAISESPGLQAKNIQYF